These T cell receptor beta chains were read from a single sample in a study of blood T cells in healthy people across ages. A single record per CDR3 protein comes from TCRdb applying MiXCR to the 5' RACE reads. The table records fewer than 2,000,000 distinct CDR3 sequences, almost 35% of them present only once. The sample taken for sequencing was blood. These receptors were taken from a woman in her 30s in good health. Both conserved end residues are part of each CDR3. Each record gives: J gene, clone size, V gene, D gene, CDR3 protein, CDR3 DNA. D genes are given only for firm matches. The size field is filled for only some rows; it gives once, few, many or a size class.

>TRBJ2-3|NA|TRBV7-3|NA
CAGSSSFTGSTDTQYF
TGTGCCGGCAGCTCGTCTTTTACGGGGAGCACAGATACGCAGTATTTT
>TRBJ2-7|NA|TRBV30|NA
CAWTIGSSYEQYF
TGTGCCTGGACGATAGGGAGCTCCTACGAGCAGTACTTC
>TRBJ2-1|NA|TRBV20-1|TRBD2
CSAAGLGFEQFF
TGCAGTGCAGCGGGACTGGGGTTTGAGCAGTTCTTC
>TRBJ1-2|NA|TRBV5-1|TRBD1
CASSARGQNTNYGYTF
TGCGCCAGCAGCGCCCGGGGACAGAATACTAACTATGGCTACACCTTC
>TRBJ1-1|few|TRBV7-9|NA
CASSLQGSAEAFF
TGTGCCAGCAGCTTGCAGGGGAGCGCTGAAGCTTTCTTT
>TRBJ2-3|NA|TRBV7-9|TRBD2
CASSLDASGGTDTQYF
TGTGCCAGCAGCTTAGACGCTAGCGGGGGCACAGATACGCAGTATTTT
>TRBJ2-1|NA|TRBV20-1|TRBD2
CSASFRTSVSYNEQFF
TGCAGTGCCTCCTTCAGGACTAGCGTGTCCTACAATGAGCAGTTCTTC
>TRBJ2-1|NA|TRBV4-1|TRBD1
CASSPGGRGRGNEQFF
TGCGCCAGCAGCCCAGGCGGCAGGGGGCGCGGAAATGAGCAGTTCTTC
>TRBJ2-5|once|TRBV6-6|TRBD2
CASRTSGGRQETQYF
TGTGCCAGCAGAACTAGCGGGGGGCGTCAAGAGACCCAGTACTTC
>TRBJ1-2|few|TRBV7-8|NA
CASSFAPDHGYTF
TGTGCCAGCAGCTTCGCCCCAGACCATGGCTACACCTTC
>TRBJ1-2|few|TRBV5-6|NA
CASSLDRLDYGYTF
TGTGCCAGCAGCTTGGATCGGTTGGACTATGGCTACACCTTC
>TRBJ2-5|NA|TRBV10-2|TRBD1
CASRDWTGQQYF
TGCGCCAGCAGAGACTGGACAGGACAGCAGTACTTC
>TRBJ2-1|NA|TRBV10-1|NA
CASSVSTGFNEQFF
TGCGCCAGCAGTGTGAGTACTGGGTTCAATGAGCAGTTCTTC
>TRBJ1-2|NA|TRBV20-1|NA
CSARVRDGSYGYTF
TGCAGTGCTCGAGTGAGGGACGGATCTTATGGCTACACCTTC
>TRBJ2-1|NA|TRBV9|NA
CASSVGRGHNEQFF
TGTGCCAGCAGCGTAGGGAGGGGGCACAATGAGCAGTTCTTC
>TRBJ2-7|few|TRBV5-6|NA
CATQLHGGPYEQYF
TGTGCCACCCAGCTACACGGCGGCCCCTACGAGCAGTACTTC
>TRBJ2-5|NA|TRBV9|TRBD2
CASSKSGGAETQYF
TGTGCCAGCAGCAAGAGCGGGGGGGCAGAGACCCAGTACTTC
>TRBJ1-1|NA|TRBV5-1|NA
CASSLGQKVENTEAFF
TGCGCCAGCAGCTTAGGACAGAAGGTTGAGAACACTGAAGCTTTCTTT
>TRBJ2-5|NA|TRBV18|NA
CASSLRDGIGTQYF
TGTGCCAGCTCACTACGGGACGGTATTGGGACCCAGTACTTC
>TRBJ1-1|NA|TRBV7-9|NA
CASSRQGYRTEAFF
TGTGCCAGCAGCCGCCAGGGGTATCGTACTGAAGCTTTCTTT
>TRBJ2-1|many|TRBV7-8|NA
CASSPASYNEQFF
TGTGCCAGCAGCCCAGCCTCCTACAATGAGCAGTTCTTC
>TRBJ2-5|many|TRBV4-1|TRBD2
CASSLALAGERGTQYF
TGCGCCAGCAGCCTCGCCCTAGCGGGGGAGAGGGGGACCCAGTACTTC
>TRBJ2-5|few|TRBV2|NA
CASSERQGSETQYF
TGTGCCAGCAGTGAAAGGCAGGGATCGGAGACCCAGTACTTC
>TRBJ2-3|NA|TRBV19|NA
CASSWSPASTDTQYF
TGTGCCAGTAGTTGGAGCCCGGCAAGCACAGATACGCAGTATTTT
>TRBJ2-5|few|TRBV7-9|TRBD1
CASSYGQGEETQYF
TGTGCCAGCAGCTACGGACAGGGGGAAGAGACCCAGTACTTC
>TRBJ2-1|few|TRBV5-1|TRBD2
CASSVGGTSGSNEQFF
TGCGCCAGCAGCGTGGGTGGGACTAGCGGGAGTAATGAGCAGTTCTTC
>TRBJ1-4|NA|TRBV6-1|NA
CASNKRRDSDEKLFF
TGTGCCAGCAACAAACGCAGGGATTCTGATGAAAAACTGTTTTTT
>TRBJ1-5|few|TRBV30|TRBD1
CAWSGDRDQPQHF
TGTGCCTGGAGTGGGGACAGGGATCAGCCCCAGCATTTT
>TRBJ2-3|NA|TRBV4-1|NA
CASRDRPSTDTQYF
TGCGCCAGCAGGGACAGACCTAGCACAGATACGCAGTATTTT
>TRBJ2-7|NA|TRBV5-1|NA
CANSSYIETLDEQYF
TGCGCCAACAGCTCCTACATCGAAACTCTGGACGAGCAGTACTTC
>TRBJ1-1|NA|TRBV19|NA
CASRRGGTFMNTEAFF
TGTGCCAGTAGGAGAGGCGGCACCTTCATGAACACCGAAGCTTTCTTT
>TRBJ1-2|NA|TRBV7-8|NA
CASSYISAGAGGYTF
TGTGCCAGCAGCTACATCTCGGCGGGGGCCGGAGGCTACACCTTC